This TCR beta chain was recorded in a study of blood T cell repertoires in COVID-19. Study background: Some COVID-19 samples were acute and others convalescent; all came from the United States, Italy and Spain. T cells, B-cell-depleted T cells, or PBMCs supplied cDNA or gDNA.

The CDR3 is 15 amino acids. The germline V and J ends were trimmed by 2 bases and 2 bases, with 12 bases remaining between them. CDR1 and CDR2 (germline): MGHRA, YSYEKL. Authors' methods: Cell counts per sample came from amplifying reference gene primers. Assay used: immunoSEQ multiplex PCR; TCRdb lists only in-frame clones, some missing. D and trimming were read from the DNA, whereas the V and J calls and clone size are those reported in that table. The data contain about 24,000 clones, 85% to 90% of them seen just once; the ten biggest clones take up less than 20%. The chain uses TRBV4-1 and TRBJ2-5; D uncertain. Sequencing used peripheral blood. The source of this sequence is a human donor in a cohort sampled during active COVID-19. In DNA form, the CDR3 reads TGCGCCAGCAGCCAACAAGAACAGATACAAGAGACCCAGTACTTC. Amino acids: CASSQQEQIQETQYF.